This paragraph covers one T cell receptor beta chain sequence. Its antigen is as yet unknown. This beta chain represents an off-target read in a library built for alpha chains; its size is of limited meaning. This entry is derived from a study of spatial heterogeneity in lung cancer. Study-level points and caveats: The study found that expanded intratumoral alpha and beta TCR counts tracked tumor mutation counts.

As to time point: sample taken at primary tumor resection. No cell sorting; template was whole RNA from tumor, lung tissue or PBMC. Germline loops: CDR1 LGHDT, CDR2 YNNKEL (reference sequence). CDR3 length: 14 residues. V was trimmed by 4 bases and J by 1 base, leaving 7 bases between them. TCRdb itself ran the 5' RACE reads through MiXCR, one entry per CDR3 protein. The sample lists around 2,800 distinct CDR3 sequences, around 6.6% seen once, with just over 9% in the top ten. This sequence was found in a male donor with early-stage non-small cell lung cancer. The sample here was lung tumor tissue, taken at surgery. The gene calls are TRBV3-1 and TRBJ2-2, with D hard to call. The CDR3 loop reads CASSLTVNTGELFF. CDR3 sequence (DNA): TGTGCCAGCAGCCTGACGGTGAACACCGGGGAGCTGTTTTTT.